Listed here are 4 T cell receptor beta chains from one sample, sequenced in a study of blood T cell repertoires in COVID-19. Data came from immunoSEQ multiplex PCR; TCRdb stores just in-frame clones and leaves some out. The sample gives 300,000 to 400,000 clones, over 75% of which show up once; more than 0.9% is in the top ten. The sequencing sample was made of PBMCs or T cells enriched from blood (not recorded which). Receptors were obtained from a woman aged 25 to 39 with acute COVID-19.

V is TRBV10-3 and J is TRBJ1-2, with 7 nucleotides matching TRBD1. Germline lookup yields CDR1 ENHRY and CDR2 SYGVKD. The CDR3 totals 14 residues. V was clipped by 2 bases and J by 4 bases; unmatched bases: 4. The CDR3 coding sequence is TGTGCCATCAGTGAGCGGGACAGAGGCTATGGCTACACCTTC. It codes for CAISERDRGYGYTF.

The rearrangement links TRBV6-2 or TRBV6-3 to TRBJ1-1, with 7 positions matching TRBD1. Losses at the gene ends were 2 bases for V and 6 bases for J; bases not matched to a gene: 3. Germline V lookup: CDR1 MNHEY, CDR2 SVGEGT. The CDR3 runs 13 residues. CDR3 in DNA: TGTGCCAGCAGTTACCCAGGGGGGTCTGAAGCTTTCTTT. Translating gives CASSYPGGSEAFF.

CDR3 nucleotide sequence: TGCGCCAGCAGCCAAGACCGGGACTACTTCGAGACCCAGTACTTC. The encoded protein is CASSQDRDYFETQYF. The chain recombines TRBV4-1 with TRBJ2-5, with 7 bases lining up with TRBD2. Per the germline V gene, CDR1 is MGHRA and CDR2 is YSYEKL. J lost 5 bases, V lost 0 bases, and 6 bases had no gene match. The CDR3 has 15 amino acids.

V gene TRBV2 combines with J gene TRBJ1-2; D gene unclear. Trimming left V 5 bases short and J 3 bases short, with 13 bases between. Germline V lookup: CDR1 SNHLY, CDR2 FYNNEI. The CDR3 has 14 residues. As DNA, the CDR3 is TGTGCCAGCAGTTTGACAATGTCAGACTATGGCTACACCTTC. Encoded protein: CASSLTMSDYGYTF.